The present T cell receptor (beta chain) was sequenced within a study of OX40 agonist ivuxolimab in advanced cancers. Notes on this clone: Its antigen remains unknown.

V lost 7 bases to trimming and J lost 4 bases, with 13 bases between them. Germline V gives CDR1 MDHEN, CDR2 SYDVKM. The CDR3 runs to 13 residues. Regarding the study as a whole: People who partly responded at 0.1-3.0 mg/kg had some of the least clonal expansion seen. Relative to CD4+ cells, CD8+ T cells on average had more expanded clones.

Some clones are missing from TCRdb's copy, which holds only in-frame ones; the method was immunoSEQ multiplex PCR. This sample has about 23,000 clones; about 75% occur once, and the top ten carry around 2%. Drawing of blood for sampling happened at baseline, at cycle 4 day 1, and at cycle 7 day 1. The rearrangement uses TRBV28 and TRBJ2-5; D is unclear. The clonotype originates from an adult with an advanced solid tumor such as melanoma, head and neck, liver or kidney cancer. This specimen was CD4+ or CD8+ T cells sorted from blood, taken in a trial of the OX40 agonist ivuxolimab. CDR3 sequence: CASKLGWGETQYF. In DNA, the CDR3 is TGTGCCAGCAAGTTGGGTTGGGGAGAGACCCAGTACTTC.